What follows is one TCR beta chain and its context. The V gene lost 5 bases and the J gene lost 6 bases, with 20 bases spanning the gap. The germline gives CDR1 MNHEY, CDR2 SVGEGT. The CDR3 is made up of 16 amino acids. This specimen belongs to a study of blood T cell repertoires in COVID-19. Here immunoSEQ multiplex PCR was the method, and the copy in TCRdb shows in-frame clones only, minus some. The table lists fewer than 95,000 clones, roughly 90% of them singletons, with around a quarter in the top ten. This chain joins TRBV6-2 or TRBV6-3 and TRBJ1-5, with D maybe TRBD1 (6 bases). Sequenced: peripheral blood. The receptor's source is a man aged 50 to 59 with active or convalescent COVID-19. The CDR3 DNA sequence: TGTGCCAGCAGTCCCCCCCGGACAGATCACAGTCAGCCCCAGCATTTT. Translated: CASSPPRTDHSQPQHF.